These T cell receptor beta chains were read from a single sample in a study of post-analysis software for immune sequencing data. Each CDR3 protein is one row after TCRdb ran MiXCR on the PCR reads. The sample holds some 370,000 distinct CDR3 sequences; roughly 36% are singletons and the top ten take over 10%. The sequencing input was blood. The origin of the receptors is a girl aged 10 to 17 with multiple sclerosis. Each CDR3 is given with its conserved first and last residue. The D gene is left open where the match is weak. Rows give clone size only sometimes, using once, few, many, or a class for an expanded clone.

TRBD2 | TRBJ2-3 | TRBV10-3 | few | CAISEGTSGSTDTQYF | TGTGCCATCAGTGAAGGGACTAGCGGTAGCACAGATACGCAGTATTTT
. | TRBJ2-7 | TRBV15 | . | CATSTGGSDYEQYF | TGTGCCACCAGCACTGGGGGTTCCGACTACGAGCAGTACTTC
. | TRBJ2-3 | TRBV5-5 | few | CASSPGSFTDTQYF | TGTGCCAGCAGCCCCGGGAGTTTCACAGATACGCAGTATTTT
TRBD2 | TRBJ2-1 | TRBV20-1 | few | CSARVGTSGLHYNEQFF | TGCAGTGCTAGAGTTGGGACTAGCGGGCTACACTACAATGAGCAGTTCTTC
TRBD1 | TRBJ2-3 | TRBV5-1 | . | CASSSHPTGGRSTDTQYF | TGCGCCAGCAGCTCCCACCCTACAGGGGGGAGGAGCACAGATACGCAGTATTTT
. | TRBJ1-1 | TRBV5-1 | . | CASSLIRRDTEAFF | TGCGCCAGCAGCTTAATCAGGAGAGACACTGAAGCTTTCTTT
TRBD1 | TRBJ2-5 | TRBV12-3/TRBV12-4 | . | CASSSGTVQETQYF | TGTGCCAGCAGCTCCGGGACAGTCCAAGAGACCCAGTACTTC
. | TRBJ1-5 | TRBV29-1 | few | CSVVQNGRPQHF | TGCAGCGTTGTTCAAAATGGACGGCCCCAGCATTTT
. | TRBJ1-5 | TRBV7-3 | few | CASSLERGQPQHF | TGTGCCAGCAGCTTAGAGAGGGGTCAGCCCCAGCATTTT
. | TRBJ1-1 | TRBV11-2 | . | CASSLGVNQAFF | TGTGCCAGCAGCTTAGGGGTTAATCAAGCTTTCTTT
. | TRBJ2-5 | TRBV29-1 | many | CSVDVAEETQYF | TGCAGCGTTGACGTGGCAGAAGAGACCCAGTACTTC
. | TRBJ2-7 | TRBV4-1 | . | CASSQGSRYEQYF | TGCGCCAGCAGCCAAGGTAGCAGGTACGAGCAGTACTTC